This TCR beta chain came from a study of identical twins. TCRdb ran MiXCR on the 5' RACE reads and lists one entry per CDR3 protein. The data hold some 1,700,000 distinct CDR3 sequences, with more than 30% observed a single time. The study, taken as a whole, reports: The presence of invariant MAIT and iNKT cells could partly confound analyses of zero-insertion sequences.

This clonotype was picked up many times. Its antigen remains unidentified. Germline values: CDR1 LGHNA, CDR2 YNFKEQ. CDR3 length: 15 residues. J was trimmed by 2 bases and V by 2 bases; bases with no gene match: 1. Sequenced: cord blood. The chain carries TRBV4-2 and TRBJ2-3, with 10 bases fitting TRBD2. This sequence originates from a newborn girl in good health. Here the CDR3 reads CASSQLAGDTDTQYF. The CDR3 DNA sequence: TGTGCCAGCAGCCAACTAGCGGGAGACACAGATACGCAGTATTTT.